This TCR beta chain was sequenced for a study of breast tumors, draining lymph nodes, adjacent tissues. Axillary draining lymph nodes of breast cancer patients supplied the node samples. The study, taken as a whole, reports: Findings are consistent with lymph node origin and intratumoral expansion of most tumor T cells. Tumor repertoires ranked between lymph nodes and nontumor tissue in diversity, with V and J gene preferences.

The sample holds many counts of this clonotype. Its cognate antigen is unknown. Germline V lookup: CDR1 SEHNR, CDR2 FQNEAQ (reference sequence). The CDR3 covers 13 residues. The V end lost 4 bases, the J end lost 12 bases, and 16 bases lay between the germline ends. In TCRdb, the multiplex PCR reads were re-called with MiXCR into one record per CDR3 protein. The table has about 130,000 distinct CDR3 sequences, about 20% seen once. The specimen sequenced was axillary lymph node tissue. The rearrangement uses TRBV7-9 and TRBJ2-1; D perhaps matches TRBD1 (5 bases). This TCR derives from a female donor with breast cancer. Some clones in this sample may be carry-over from other donors' samples. The chain's CDR3 is CASSSKLDIWQFF. The DNA for the CDR3 is TGTGCCAGCAGCTCGAAATTGGACATCTGGCAGTTCTTC.